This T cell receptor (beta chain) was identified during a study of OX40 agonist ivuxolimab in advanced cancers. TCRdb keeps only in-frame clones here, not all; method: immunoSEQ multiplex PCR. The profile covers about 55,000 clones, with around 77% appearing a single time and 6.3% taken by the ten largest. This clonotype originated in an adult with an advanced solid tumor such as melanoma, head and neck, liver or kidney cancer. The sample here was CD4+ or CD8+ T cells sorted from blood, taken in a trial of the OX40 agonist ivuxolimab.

The CDR3 DNA follows: TGTGCCAGCAGTCCTGGAGGGGCGAGGGACACTGAAGCTTTCTTT. It yields the protein CASSPGGARDTEAFF. The chain is built from TRBV27 and TRBJ1-1; D may be TRBD1 (5 bases). This CDR3 contains 15 residues. Per the germline V gene, CDR1 is MNHEY and CDR2 is SMNVEV (reference sequence). Trimming cost V 5 bases and J 3 bases, with 16 bases left between them.